Below are 10 T cell receptor beta chains sequenced from a single sample in a study of early T cells in non-severe SARS-CoV-2 infection. TCRdb redid the calling of the 5' RACE reads with MiXCR, one entry per CDR3 protein. The sample has 85,000 to 100,000 distinct CDR3 sequences; 9.5% to 12% are singletons. The sequencing sample was made of whole blood. These receptors all stem from an adult who was a healthcare worker with PCR-confirmed SARS-CoV-2 infection or an uninfected control (not recorded which).

This clonotype was seen at least ten times. V and J are TRBV4-1 and TRBJ2-5; D is perhaps TRBD2 (6 bases). With 4 bases removed from V and 6 bases from J, the gap between germline ends came to 15 bases. Germline V gene lookup returns CDR1 MGHRA and CDR2 YSYEKL. The CDR3 covers 14 residues. In DNA, the CDR3 is TGCGCCAGCAGCCCTCCGAATAGCGGAAAGACCCAGTACTTC. It yields the protein CASSPPNSGKTQYF.

By sample share, this clonotype is medium-sized. CDR3 protein: CASSQDGGSSYNEQFF. CDR3 sequence (DNA): TGTGCCAGCAGCCAAGATGGCGGGAGTAGCTACAATGAGCAGTTCTTC. The V and J genes are TRBV3-1 and TRBJ2-1; 7 positions agree with TRBD2. CDR1 LGHDT and CDR2 YNNKEL come from the germline V gene (reference sequence). The trim removed 0 bases at V and 3 bases at J, leaving 5 bases unmatched. CDR3 length: 16 amino acids.

This clonotype has more than one count but fewer than ten. The V gene is TRBV7-3, the J gene TRBJ2-3; D unresolved. V was trimmed by 1 base and J by 6 bases, leaving 8 bases between them. There are 13 residues in the CDR3. Germline V gives CDR1 SGHTA, CDR2 FQGTGA. This chain's CDR3 is CASSLRDSDTQYF. The CDR3 DNA sequence: TGTGCCAGCAGCTTAAGAGATAGTGATACGCAGTATTTT.

The chain is built from TRBV5-1 and TRBJ2-3; 8 bases line up with TRBD2. Germline assignment: CDR1 SGHRS and CDR2 YFSETQ. This CDR3 has 17 residues. Trimming took 0 bases from V and 1 from J; bases not matched to a gene: 7. CDR3 region: CASSLVGTSGGTDTQYF. The CDR3 nucleotides read TGCGCCAGCAGCTTGGTGGGAACTAGCGGCGGCACAGATACGCAGTATTTT.

V and J are TRBV9 and TRBJ2-3, with D unclear. Germline-derived CDR1 and CDR2 are SGDLS and YYNGEE. Trimming cost V 0 bases and J 2 bases, with 4 bases left between them. The CDR3 extends over 13 amino acids. CDR3 loop: CASSVGSTDTQYF. The CDR3 coding sequence is TGTGCCAGCAGCGTAGGCTCCACAGATACGCAGTATTTT.

There are many counts of this clonotype. V and J are TRBV20-1 and TRBJ2-5, with TRBD2 matching over 13 bases. Germline trimming cut 2 bases from V and 2 bases from J; bases unmatched to any gene: 26. CDR1 DFQATT and CDR2 SNEGSKA come from the germline V gene (reference sequence). The CDR3 is 23 amino acids. The CDR3 is CSARPPSWELQTRTSGSQETQYF. Here the CDR3 DNA reads TGCAGTGCTAGACCACCCTCCTGGGAGCTCCAGACAAGGACTAGCGGGAGTCAAGAGACCCAGTACTTC.

In its sample, this clonotype was seen many times. This rearrangement joins TRBV30 to TRBJ2-2, with D perhaps matching TRBD1 (5 bases). Germline-derived CDR1 and CDR2 are GTSNPN and SVGIG (reference sequence). The CDR3 consists of 15 residues. Trimming removed 1 base at V and 0 bases at J, with 9 bases between. CDR3 nucleotides: TGTGCCTGGAGTGCCGACAGAACGAACACCGGGGAGCTGTTTTTT. The encoded protein is CAWSADRTNTGELFF.

This clonotype was detected many times. The CDR3: CASSIDQDINYGYTF. CDR3 nucleotide sequence: TGTGCCAGTAGTATAGATCAGGACATCAACTATGGCTACACCTTC. The chain uses TRBV19 and TRBJ1-2; TRBD1 might be the D (5 bases). This CDR3 is 15 amino acids long. CDR1 and CDR2 (germline): LNHDA, SQIVND (reference sequence). The germline V and J ends were trimmed by 0 bases and 2 bases, with 10 bases remaining between them.

This clonotype was detected many times. V and J are TRBV5-1 and TRBJ2-1; TRBD1 aligns across 7 bases. The germline gives CDR1 SGHRS, CDR2 YFSETQ. V was pared by 3 bases and J by 4 bases, with 1 base of the junction left unmatched. The CDR3 spans 13 residues. CDR3 DNA: TGCGCCAGCAGCTGGGACAGTTACAATGAGCAGTTCTTC. This codes for CASSWDSYNEQFF.

This clonotype occurred many times. The J gene is TRBJ1-4, the V gene TRBV5-4; weak D call: TRBD1 (6 bases). V shed 3 bases and J shed 4 bases, with 7 bases lying between them. Germline V gene sequence: CDR1 SGHNT, CDR2 YYREEE (reference sequence). The CDR3 is made up of 13 amino acids. The CDR3, as DNA: TGTGCCAGCAGCTCCAGGGGTAATGAAAAACTGTTTTTT. Translated, it gives CASSSRGNEKLFF. Based on the CDR3 plus reference TRBV5-4 and TRBJ1-4, the full variable domain is ETGVTQSPTHLIKTRGQQVTLRCSSQSGHNTVSWYQQALGQGPQFIFQYYREEENGRGNFPPRFSGLQFPNYSSELNVNALELDDSALYLCASSSRGNEKLFFGSGTQLSVL.